Following are 4 T cell receptor beta chains from one sample sequenced in a study of CD8 T cells in ankylosing spondylitis. Study-level findings and limits: Blood of patients with ankylosing spondylitis appeared to be characterized by a TCR beta motif of seven or eight highly homologous variants.

These receptors are not linked to any known antigen. TCRdb processed the 5' RACE reads anew with MiXCR; each CDR3 protein has one entry. The table lists hundreds of thousands of distinct CDR3 sequences, roughly 10% of them singletons. The sample consisted of blood, either unsorted or a sorted T cell fraction (not recorded which). The receptors originated from a male donor with ankylosing spondylitis.

For this clonotype: Since a much larger clone is just one base distant, this may be a read error. The V gene is TRBV5-6, the J gene TRBJ1-6; D is ambiguous. V gave up 3 bases and J gave up 3 bases, with 1 base separating them. CDR1 SGHDT and CDR2 YYEEEE come from the germline V gene. This CDR3 has 12 amino acids. The CDR3 loop is CASSYYNSPLHF. CDR3 sequence (DNA): TGTGCCAGCAGCTACTATAATTCACCCCTCCACTTT.

This clonotype has a handful of counts. J is TRBJ2-7 and V is TRBV20-1; D may be TRBD1 (6 bases). Trimming stripped 6 bases from V and 5 bases from J, with 11 bases between. Germline loops: CDR1 DFQATT, CDR2 SNEGSKA (reference sequence). The CDR3 has 11 amino acids. This CDR3 reads CSAKQGHEQYF. The CDR3 region has the DNA TGCAGTGCAAAACAGGGCCACGAGCAGTACTTC.

This clonotype was seen repeatedly, ten times or more. The rearrangement links TRBV10-3 to TRBJ2-3, with D perhaps matching TRBD2 (7 bases). Trimming pared 7 bases from V and 3 bases from J, leaving 14 bases between. Germline CDR1 is ENHRY and CDR2 is SYGVKD. The CDR3 totals 14 residues. The CDR3 sequence: CAIKAGEGTDTQYF. CDR3 in DNA: TGTGCCATCAAGGCAGGGGAGGGGACAGATACGCAGTATTTT.

J is TRBJ2-7 and V is TRBV20-1; no definite D call. The germline V gene encodes CDR1 DFQATT and CDR2 SNEGSKA (reference sequence). Trimming took 4 bases from V and 1 from J, leaving 11 bases between them. There are 13 residues in the CDR3. The CDR3 coding sequence is TGCAGTGCTAAGGGCGGTCTGTCCTACGAGCAGTACTTC. Its translation is CSAKGGLSYEQYF.